These T cell receptor beta chains were read from a single sample in a study of long-term antiretroviral therapy in people with HIV. The assay was immunoSEQ multiplex PCR, and TCRdb's table has in-frame clones only and misses some. Of about 30,000 clones listed, 95% are singletons. The starting material was unsorted PBMCs, obtained 5.3 years after starting antiretroviral therapy. Receptors were obtained from a man younger than 40 with HIV. Each CDR3 is given with its conserved first and last residue. Each record gives: V gene, clone size, J gene, D gene, CDR3 protein, CDR3 DNA. A D gene is named only where the DNA matches it firmly. Not every row has a clone size; where given, it reads once, few, many or a size class.

TRBV9,.,TRBJ2-1,TRBD1,CASSVDVGQGASEQFF,TGTGCCAGCAGCGTAGACGTTGGACAGGGGGCAAGTGAGCAGTTCTTC
TRBV19,.,TRBJ1-2,TRBD1,CASSLSGGVYGYTF,TGTGCCAGTAGTCTCTCAGGGGGGGTCTATGGCTACACCTTC
TRBV7-9,.,TRBJ1-4,.,CASSPDSNEKLFF,TGTGCCAGCAGCCCGGACAGTAATGAAAAACTGTTTTTT
TRBV30,once,TRBJ2-1,TRBD2,CACNPGGGYNEQFF,TGTGCCTGTAACCCGGGGGGGGGCTACAATGAGCAGTTCTTC
TRBV5-5,.,TRBJ1-2,.,CASSLLGGAGYTF,TGTGCCAGCAGCTTGTTGGGGGGGGCTGGCTACACCTTC
TRBV4-2,.,TRBJ1-2,.,CASSQDLADTYGYTF,TGTGCCAGCAGCCAAGATCTCGCGGACACCTATGGCTACACCTTC
TRBV30,.,TRBJ2-3,.,CAWSARLDTQYF,TGTGCCTGGAGTGCCCGGCTGGATACGCAGTATTTT
TRBV7-9,.,TRBJ1-4,.,CASSLAGGPNEKLFF,TGTGCCAGCAGCTTAGCAGGGGGGCCGAATGAAAAACTGTTTTTT
TRBV6-4,.,TRBJ2-1,TRBD1,CASSDYPGQGAHEQFF,TGTGCCAGCAGTGACTATCCGGGACAGGGGGCTCATGAGCAGTTCTTC
TRBV4-1,.,TRBJ1-3,.,CASSPGKAGNTIYF,TGCGCCAGCAGCCCAGGGAAGGCTGGAAACACCATATATTTT
TRBV11-3,.,TRBJ2-7,.,CASSLDPGPKYEQYF,TGTGCCAGCAGCTTAGACCCGGGACCGAAATACGAGCAGTACTTC
TRBV29-1,once,TRBJ2-5,.,CSVEELVGETQYF,TGCAGCGTTGAGGAGCTAGTGGGAGAGACCCAGTACTTC
TRBV30,.,TRBJ2-3,TRBD2,CAWSVTGGTDTQYF,TGTGCCTGGAGTGTAACGGGAGGGACAGATACGCAGTATTTT
TRBV29-1,.,TRBJ2-1,.,CSGGGRPNNEQFF,TGCAGCGGGGGGGGGCGGCCGAACAATGAGCAGTTCTTC
TRBV7-6,.,TRBJ2-1,TRBD2,CASSLGVSGGLEQFF,TGTGCCAGCAGCTTAGGAGTCAGCGGGGGGTTAGAGCAGTTCTTC
TRBV28,.,TRBJ2-3,.,CASRGQFPGGTDTQYF,TGTGCCAGCCGAGGGCAGTTCCCGGGTGGCACAGATACGCAGTATTTT
TRBV7-2,once,TRBJ1-1,.,CASSSWDSGKGRTEAFF,TGTGCCAGCAGCTCCTGGGACTCAGGGAAGGGGCGAACTGAAGCTTTCTTT
TRBV6-5,.,TRBJ1-2,.,CASSYSGDDYGYTF,TGTGCCAGCAGTTACTCAGGGGACGACTATGGCTACACCTTC
TRBV5-1,.,TRBJ1-1,TRBD1,CASSYGQGVTEAFF,TGCGCCAGCAGCTATGGACAGGGGGTCACTGAAGCTTTCTTT
TRBV7-3,.,TRBJ2-3,TRBD2,CASSSRGTRRTDTQYF,TGTGCCAGCAGCTCAAGGGGGACTAGGCGCACAGATACGCAGTATTTT
TRBV28,.,TRBJ2-7,.,CASINRESNEQYF,TGTGCCAGCATTAACAGGGAGAGCAACGAGCAGTACTTC
TRBV11-2,.,TRBJ1-4,.,CASSLRVRGANEKLFF,TGTGCCAGCAGCTTGAGGGTTCGCGGGGCTAATGAAAAACTGTTTTTT
TRBV5-4,.,TRBJ2-1,.,CASSFVGSPDNEQFF,TGTGCCAGCAGCTTTGTCGGGAGTCCCGACAATGAGCAGTTCTTC
TRBV30,.,TRBJ1-1,.,CAWSDGVGAFF,TGTGCCTGGAGTGACGGGGTAGGGGCTTTCTTT
TRBV5-4,once,TRBJ2-1,.,CASRLEVPIGHEQFF,TGTGCCAGCAGGCTTGAGGTTCCAATTGGGCATGAGCAGTTCTTC
TRBV5-1,.,TRBJ1-4,.,CASSSGVGNSHEKLFF,TGCGCCAGCAGCTCGGGAGTCGGGAACAGCCATGAAAAACTGTTTTTT
TRBV11-1,.,TRBJ2-5,.,CASVDTGGTWYF,TGTGCCAGTGTGGATACAGGCGGCACCTGGTACTTC
TRBV10-1,.,TRBJ1-5,.,CASRQPQHF,TGCGCCAGCAGGCAGCCCCAGCATTTT
TRBV11-2,.,TRBJ2-5,TRBD2,CASGTSGGPGIGETQYF,TGTGCCAGTGGGACTAGCGGGGGGCCGGGGATCGGGGAGACCCAGTACTTC
TRBV6-1,.,TRBJ2-7,.,CASSFALTAYEQYF,TGTGCCAGCAGTTTTGCACTCACGGCCTACGAGCAGTACTTC
TRBV7-3,.,TRBJ1-1,.,CASSLTPDRPNTEAFF,TGTGCCAGCAGCTTAACGCCAGACAGGCCGAACACTGAAGCTTTCTTT
TRBV7-9,.,TRBJ2-1,TRBD2,CASSSGTSGANNEQFF,TGTGCCAGCAGCTCCGGGACTAGCGGAGCCAACAATGAGCAGTTCTTC
TRBV4-3,.,TRBJ1-4,.,CASSQMAGSYNEKLFF,TGCGCCAGCAGCCAAATGGCCGGCAGTTATAATGAAAAACTGTTTTTT
TRBV2,.,TRBJ2-7,.,CASSWDFSYEQYF,TGTGCCAGCAGTTGGGACTTTTCCTACGAGCAGTACTTC
TRBV7-3,.,TRBJ2-2,.,CASSLTTGELFF,TGTGCCAGCAGCTTAACCACCGGGGAGCTGTTTTTT
TRBV15,.,TRBJ1-6,.,CATSRRLGGNSPLHF,TGTGCCACCAGCAGGCGCCTAGGGGGAAATTCACCCCTCCACTTT
TRBV7-2,.,TRBJ2-1,.,CASSLNRSPYNEQFF,TGTGCCAGCAGCTTAAACAGGTCCCCCTACAATGAGCAGTTCTTC
TRBV9,.,TRBJ2-7,.,CASSVGDNYEQYF,TGTGCCAGCAGCGTAGGGGACAACTACGAGCAGTACTTC
TRBV7-8,.,TRBJ1-6,.,CASSLNQGNTYNSPLHF,TGTGCCAGCAGCTTAAATCAGGGCAACACCTATAATTCACCCCTCCACTTT
TRBV28,.,TRBJ2-5,.,CASSLGGAPQRETQYF,TGTGCCAGCAGTTTGGGCGGGGCGCCTCAGAGGGAGACCCAGTACTTC
TRBV29-1,.,TRBJ2-1,TRBD2,CSVGETSYREQFF,TGCAGCGTTGGGGAGACTAGCTACCGTGAGCAGTTCTTC
TRBV7-9,.,TRBJ2-1,.,CASSTIRSSSYNEQFF,TGTGCCAGCAGCACAATCCGGTCGAGCTCCTACAATGAGCAGTTCTTC
TRBV7-6,.,TRBJ1-1,.,CASSLGPSALGTEAFF,TGTGCCAGCAGCCTGGGCCCATCGGCCCTGGGCACTGAAGCTTTCTTT
TRBV6-1,.,TRBJ1-1,TRBD1,CASSEGDRAASF,TGTGCCAGCAGTGAAGGGGACAGGGCCGCCAGTTTT
TRBV6-1,.,TRBJ2-7,.,CASSRGGAYEQYF,TGTGCCAGCAGTAGGGGGGGGGCCTACGAGCAGTACTTC
TRBV27,.,TRBJ2-2,TRBD2,CASKQGTSGGAGNGELFF,TGTGCCAGCAAGCAGGGGACTAGCGGGGGGGCAGGGAACGGGGAGCTGTTTTTT
TRBV6-1,.,TRBJ2-3,TRBD2,CASSEASGSPDTQYF,TGTGCCAGCAGTGAAGCTAGCGGGAGCCCAGATACGCAGTATTTT
TRBV6-1,.,TRBJ2-7,.,CASSDAGQFYEQYF,TGTGCCAGCAGTGATGCGGGACAGTTCTACGAGCAGTACTTC
TRBV9,.,TRBJ1-5,.,CASSVDGQVNQPQHF,TGTGCCAGCAGCGTAGATGGCCAGGTCAATCAGCCCCAGCATTTT